These T cell receptor beta chains were read from a single sample in a study of CD8 T cells in ankylosing spondylitis. A single record per CDR3 protein comes from TCRdb applying MiXCR to the 5' RACE reads. Of some 250,000 distinct CDR3 sequences listed, approximately 9% are singletons. The sequencing sample was made of blood, either unsorted or a sorted T cell fraction (not recorded which). The receptors were gathered from a male donor with ankylosing spondylitis or in good health (not recorded which). The CDR3 runs from the conserved cysteine through the conserved F or W. A D gene is named only where the DNA matches it firmly. Rows may omit the clone size; those that give it use once, few, many or a size class.

J gene	clone size	V gene	D gene	CDR3 DNA	CDR3 protein
TRBJ2-5	few	TRBV7-9	NA	TGTGCCAGCACCAACTCCCCTCCGGGGACGCGGGGAGAGACCCAGTACTTC	CASTNSPPGTRGETQYF
TRBJ2-1	many	TRBV2	NA	TGTGCCAGCAGTGAATGGGAATACAGTGAGCAGTTCTTC	CASSEWEYSEQFF
TRBJ2-2	few	TRBV30	NA	TGTGCCTGGAGTCGCGGAGGGGCCACCGGGGAGCTGTTTTTT	CAWSRGGATGELFF
TRBJ1-2	many	TRBV10-3	NA	TGTGCCAGCATAGAGTGGGACCGATATCCCTATGGCTACACCTTC	CASIEWDRYPYGYTF
TRBJ2-5	NA	TRBV12-3/TRBV12-4	TRBD2	TGTGCCAGCAGTTCCTCGTCGGGGGGAGAGACCCAGTACTTC	CASSSSSGGETQYF
TRBJ2-1	many	TRBV20-1	TRBD2	TGCAGTGCTAGAGATAGAGCGCGGGGGGGCTTATCCTACAATGAGCAGTTCTTC	CSARDRARGGLSYNEQFF
TRBJ2-1	NA	TRBV11-2	NA	TGTGCCAGCAGCTTAGGGGGCGGGGCACAGCAGTTCTTC	CASSLGGGAQQFF
TRBJ2-7	many	TRBV7-2	TRBD2	TGTGCCAGCAGCTTAGGGACTAGCGGGGGGGCATACGAGCAGTACTTC	CASSLGTSGGAYEQYF
TRBJ1-2	many	TRBV20-1	NA	TGCAGTGCTAGAGATAATCGGGGGGGAGGCTATGGCTACACCTTC	CSARDNRGGGYGYTF
TRBJ2-2	few	TRBV4-2	NA	TGTGCCAGCGGAGACCTTGACGGCGGGGAGCTGTTTTTT	CASGDLDGGELFF
TRBJ2-7	many	TRBV28	NA	TGTGCCAGCAGTCTAGGAAGCAGGGTGTACGAGCAGTACTTC	CASSLGSRVYEQYF
TRBJ2-7	many	TRBV7-9	TRBD2	TGTGCCAGCAGCCCAACTCAGCGGGGGGCCTACGAGCAGTACTTC	CASSPTQRGAYEQYF
TRBJ1-4	many	TRBV14	NA	TGTGCCAGCAGCCACGGATACAGGGCCGCGAATGAAAAACTGTTTTTT	CASSHGYRAANEKLFF
TRBJ2-1	many	TRBV10-1	NA	TGCGCCAGCAGTGAGTCGAGTCGATACAATGAGCAGTTCTTC	CASSESSRYNEQFF
TRBJ1-1	many	TRBV20-1	TRBD1	TGCAGTGCGTCCGACAGGGGGCAAATAACTGAAGCTTTCTTT	CSASDRGQITEAFF
TRBJ2-1	many	TRBV12-3/TRBV12-4	NA	TGTGCCAGCAGTCCCCCCCCCTACGACAATGAGCAGTTCTTC	CASSPPPYDNEQFF
TRBJ2-7	many	TRBV4-3	TRBD2	TGCGCCAGCAGCCAACGAAATGTAGCGGGCTACGAGCAGTACTTC	CASSQRNVAGYEQYF
TRBJ1-2	many	TRBV5-1	TRBD1	TGCGCCAGCAGCTTGTCCGGACAGGGGGCTGGGACCTTC	CASSLSGQGAGTF
TRBJ2-7	NA	TRBV6-5	TRBD1	TGTGCCAGCAGTTACACCGGACAGGGGGTTTCCTACGAGCAGTACTTC	CASSYTGQGVSYEQYF
TRBJ2-3	NA	TRBV20-1	TRBD2	TGCAGTGCTAGAGATCTCCTGCTAGCGGGGATAGGGGATACGCAGTATTTT	CSARDLLLAGIGDTQYF